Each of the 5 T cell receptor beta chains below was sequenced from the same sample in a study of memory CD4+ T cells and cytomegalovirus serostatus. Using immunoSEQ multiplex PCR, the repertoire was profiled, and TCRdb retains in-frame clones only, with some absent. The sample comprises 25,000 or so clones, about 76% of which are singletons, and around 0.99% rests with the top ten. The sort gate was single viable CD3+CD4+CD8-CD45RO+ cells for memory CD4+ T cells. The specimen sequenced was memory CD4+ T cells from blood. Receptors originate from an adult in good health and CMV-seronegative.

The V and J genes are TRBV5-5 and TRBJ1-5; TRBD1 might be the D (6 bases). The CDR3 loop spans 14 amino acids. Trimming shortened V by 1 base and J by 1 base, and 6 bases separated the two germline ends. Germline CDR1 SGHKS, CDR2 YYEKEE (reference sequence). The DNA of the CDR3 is TGTGCCAGCAGCTTGACAGGGAGCAATCAGCCCCAGCATTTT. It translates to CASSLTGSNQPQHF.

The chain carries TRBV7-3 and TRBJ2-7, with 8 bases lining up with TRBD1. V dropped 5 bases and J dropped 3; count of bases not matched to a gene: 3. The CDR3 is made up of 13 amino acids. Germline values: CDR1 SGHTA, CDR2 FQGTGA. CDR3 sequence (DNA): TGTGCCAGCAGCCCAGGACAGGGCTACGAGCAGTACTTC. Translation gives CASSPGQGYEQYF.

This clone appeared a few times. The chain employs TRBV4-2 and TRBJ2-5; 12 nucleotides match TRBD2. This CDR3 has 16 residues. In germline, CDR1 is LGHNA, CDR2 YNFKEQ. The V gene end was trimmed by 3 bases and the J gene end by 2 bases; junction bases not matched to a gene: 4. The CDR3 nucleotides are TGTGCCAGCAGCCAGGGGACTAGCGGGCGACAAGAGACCCAGTACTTC. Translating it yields CASSQGTSGRQETQYF.

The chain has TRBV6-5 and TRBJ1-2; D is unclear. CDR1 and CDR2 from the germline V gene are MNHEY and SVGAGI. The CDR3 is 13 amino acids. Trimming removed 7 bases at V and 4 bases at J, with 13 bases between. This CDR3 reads CASIKRPGYGYTF. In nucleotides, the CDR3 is TGTGCCAGCATTAAGCGCCCGGGCTATGGCTACACCTTC.

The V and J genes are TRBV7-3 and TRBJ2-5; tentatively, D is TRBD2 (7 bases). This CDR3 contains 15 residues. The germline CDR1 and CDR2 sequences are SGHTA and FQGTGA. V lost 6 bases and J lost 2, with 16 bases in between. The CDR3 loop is CASSLGGLLQETQYF. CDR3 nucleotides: TGTGCCAGCAGTTTGGGGGGGCTTCTACAAGAGACCCAGTACTTC.